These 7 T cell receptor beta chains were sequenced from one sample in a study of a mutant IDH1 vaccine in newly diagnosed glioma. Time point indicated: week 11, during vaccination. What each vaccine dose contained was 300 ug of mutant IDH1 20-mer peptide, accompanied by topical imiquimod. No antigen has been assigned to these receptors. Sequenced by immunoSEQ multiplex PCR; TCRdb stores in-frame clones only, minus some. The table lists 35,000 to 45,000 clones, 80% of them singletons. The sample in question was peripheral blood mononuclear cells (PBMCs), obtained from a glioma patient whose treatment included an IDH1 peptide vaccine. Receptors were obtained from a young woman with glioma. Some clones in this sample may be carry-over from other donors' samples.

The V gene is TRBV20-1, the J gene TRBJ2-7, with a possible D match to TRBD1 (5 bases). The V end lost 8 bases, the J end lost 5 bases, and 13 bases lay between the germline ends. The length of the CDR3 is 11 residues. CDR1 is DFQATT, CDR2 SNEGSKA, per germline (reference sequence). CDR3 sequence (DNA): TGCAGTCAACAGGATATCCACGAGCAGTACTTC. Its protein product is CSQQDIHEQYF.

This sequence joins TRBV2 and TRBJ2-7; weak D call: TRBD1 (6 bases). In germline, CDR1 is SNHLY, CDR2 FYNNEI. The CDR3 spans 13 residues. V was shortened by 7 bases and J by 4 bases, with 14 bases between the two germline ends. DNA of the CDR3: TGTGCCAGCAACGAACAGGGTCGGTACGAGCAGTACTTC. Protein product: CASNEQGRYEQYF.

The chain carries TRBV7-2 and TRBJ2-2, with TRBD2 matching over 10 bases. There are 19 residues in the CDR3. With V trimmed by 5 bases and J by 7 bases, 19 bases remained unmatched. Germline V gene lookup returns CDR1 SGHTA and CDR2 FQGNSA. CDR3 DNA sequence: TGTGCCAGCAGCCTCCTCACCGTCTTTAGCGGGAGGTCTCACGGGGAGCTGTTTTTT. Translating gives CASSLLTVFSGRSHGELFF. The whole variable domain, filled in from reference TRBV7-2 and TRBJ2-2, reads GAGVSQSPSNKVTEKGKDVELRCDPISGHTALYWYRQSLGQGLEFLIYFQGNSAPDKSGLPSDRFSAERTGGSVSTLTIQRTQQEDSAVYLCASSLLTVFSGRSHGELFFGEGSRLTVL.

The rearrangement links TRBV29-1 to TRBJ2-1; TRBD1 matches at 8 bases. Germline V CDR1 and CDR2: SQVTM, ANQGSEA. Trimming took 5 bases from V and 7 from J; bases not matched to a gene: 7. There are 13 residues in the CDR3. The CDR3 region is CSVTGGETNEQFF. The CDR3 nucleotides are TGCAGCGTTACAGGGGGAGAGACGAATGAGCAGTTCTTC.

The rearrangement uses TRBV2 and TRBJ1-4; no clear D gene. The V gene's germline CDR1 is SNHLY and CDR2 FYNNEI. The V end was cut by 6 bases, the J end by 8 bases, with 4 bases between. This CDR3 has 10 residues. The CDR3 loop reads CASRVEKLFF. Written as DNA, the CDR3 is TGTGCCAGCAGGGTGGAAAAACTGTTTTTT.

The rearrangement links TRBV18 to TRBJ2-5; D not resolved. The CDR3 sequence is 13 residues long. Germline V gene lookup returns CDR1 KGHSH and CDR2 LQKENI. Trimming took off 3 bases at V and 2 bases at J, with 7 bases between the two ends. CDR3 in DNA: TGTGCCAGCTCACCGGGCAGGCAAGAGACCCAGTACTTC. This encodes CASSPGRQETQYF. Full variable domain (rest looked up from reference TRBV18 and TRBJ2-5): NAGVMQNPRHLVRRRGQEARLRCSPMKGHSHVYWYRQLPEEGLKFMVYLQKENIIDESGMPKERFSAEFPKEGPSILRIQQVVRGDSAAYFCASSPGRQETQYFGPGTRLLVL.

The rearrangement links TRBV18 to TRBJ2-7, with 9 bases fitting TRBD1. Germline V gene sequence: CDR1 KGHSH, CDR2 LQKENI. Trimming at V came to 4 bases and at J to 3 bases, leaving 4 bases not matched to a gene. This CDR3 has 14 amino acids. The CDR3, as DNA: TGTGCCAGCTCACTGGGACAGGGTGTCTACGAGCAGTACTTC. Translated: CASSLGQGVYEQYF.